This T cell receptor beta chain comes out of a study of breast tumors, draining lymph nodes, adjacent tissues. General study findings and limits: That most tumor T cells come from lymph nodes remained unproven. The data were judged consistent with most tumor T cells coming from lymph node and expanding in tumor. Tumor TCR diversity was below lymph nodes but above nontumor tissue. Luminal-like breast cancer showed significantly greater tumor-nontumor repertoire similarity than basal-like breast cancer did.

This clonotype was counted many times. Its antigen is unknown. Axillary draining lymph nodes of breast cancer patients supplied the node samples. The germline V gene encodes CDR1 SNHLY and CDR2 FYNNEI. The V and J ends lost 3 bases and 4 bases respectively, with 4 bases between them. CDR3 length equals 12 residues. TCRdb processed the multiplex PCR reads anew with MiXCR; each CDR3 protein has one entry. The top ten clones hold approximately 3.9% of a sample with some 170,000 distinct CDR3 sequences, approximately 33% of them seen once. Specimen: axillary lymph node tissue. The chain links TRBV2 to TRBJ2-1; unclear D gene. This receptor was obtained from a female donor with breast cancer. Some clones in this sample may be carry-over from other donors' samples. CDR3 region: CASSDGYNEQFF. CDR3 nucleotide sequence: TGTGCCAGCAGTGACGGGTACAATGAGCAGTTCTTC.